The 7 T cell receptor beta chains below all came from one sample that was sequenced in a study of blood T cell repertoires in COVID-19. Here immunoSEQ multiplex PCR was the method, and the copy in TCRdb shows in-frame clones only, minus some. The table lists about 140,000 clones, roughly 85% of them singletons. The sequencing sample was made of peripheral blood. These receptors originate from a human donor in a cohort sampled during active COVID-19.

This chain joins TRBV30 and TRBJ1-1; tentative D call: TRBD1 (5 bases). Looked up from germline, CDR1 is GTSNPN and CDR2 is SVGIG (reference sequence). The ends were cut back, 3 bases at V and 4 bases at J, with 9 bases in the middle. This CDR3 region has 12 residues. The CDR3 nucleotides read TGTGCCTGGAGCCGGGGGGGCACTGAAGCTTTCTTT. This gives the protein CAWSRGGTEAFF. Using reference TRBV30 and TRBJ1-1 for the parts outside the CDR3, the full variable domain is SQTIHQWPATLVQPVGSPLSLECTVEGTSNPNLYWYRQAAGRGLQLLFYSVGIGQISSEVPQNLSASRPQDRQFILSSKKLLLSDSGFYLCAWSRGGTEAFFGQGTRLTVV.

The rearrangement uses TRBV5-1 and TRBJ1-1; possibly TRBD1 for D (6 bases). V lost 7 bases, J lost 2 bases, and 12 bases lay in between. Germline CDR1 SGHRS, CDR2 YFSETQ. The CDR3 contains 13 residues. The CDR3: CASGRDTNTEAFF. The CDR3, as DNA: TGCGCCAGCGGCCGGGACACCAACACTGAAGCTTTCTTT.

On this clone itself: Other DNA sequences of this sample code for an identical CDR3. The chain combines TRBV7-3 with TRBJ2-5; the match to TRBD2 covers 7 bases. There are 13 residues in the CDR3. Germline CDR1 reads SGHTA; CDR2 reads FQGTGA. V was clipped by 3 bases and J by 5 bases; unmatched bases: 3. CDR3 in amino acids: CASSLREGETQYF. CDR3 DNA sequence: TGTGCCAGCAGCTTGAGGGAGGGGGAGACCCAGTACTTC.

The chain carries TRBV5-1 and TRBJ2-7, with TRBD2 identical over 11 bases. This CDR3 has 14 residues. The V and J ends lost 2 bases and 3 bases, in that order; junction bases with no gene match: 1. Germline loops: CDR1 SGHRS, CDR2 YFSETQ. In DNA, the CDR3 is TGCGCCAGCAGCTTAGGGACTAGCGGCTACGAGCAGTACTTC. Amino acids: CASSLGTSGYEQYF.

The chain combines TRBV13 with TRBJ2-3; 11 bases fit TRBD2. CDR3 size: 17 residues. CDR1 and CDR2 (germline): PRHDT, FYEKMQ (reference sequence). V lost 4 bases to trimming and J lost 5 bases; unmatched junction nucleotides: 11. This CDR3 is CASSSSIAGGPVDTQYF. For the CDR3, the DNA is TGTGCCAGCAGCTCATCCATAGCGGGGGGGCCGGTAGATACGCAGTATTTT.

This clone was counted a single time. V and J are TRBV19 and TRBJ2-7; D perhaps matches TRBD2 (6 bases). Germline CDR1 and CDR2: LNHDA and SQIVND (reference sequence). The V gene lost 5 bases and the J gene lost 4 bases, with 9 bases spanning the gap. CDR3 length equals 12 residues. The CDR3 sequence is CASSGGGYEQYF. CDR3 DNA sequence: TGTGCCAGTAGTGGGGGAGGATACGAGCAGTACTTC.

The V gene is TRBV25-1, the J gene TRBJ2-1; D remains unclear. CDR1 MGHDK and CDR2 SYGVNS come from the germline V gene. Trimming removed 2 bases from V and 6 bases from J, with 11 bases in between. CDR3 length: 14 amino acids. The CDR3 protein is CASSELGASNEQFF. CDR3 DNA: TGTGCCAGCAGTGAACTAGGTGCTAGCAATGAGCAGTTCTTC.